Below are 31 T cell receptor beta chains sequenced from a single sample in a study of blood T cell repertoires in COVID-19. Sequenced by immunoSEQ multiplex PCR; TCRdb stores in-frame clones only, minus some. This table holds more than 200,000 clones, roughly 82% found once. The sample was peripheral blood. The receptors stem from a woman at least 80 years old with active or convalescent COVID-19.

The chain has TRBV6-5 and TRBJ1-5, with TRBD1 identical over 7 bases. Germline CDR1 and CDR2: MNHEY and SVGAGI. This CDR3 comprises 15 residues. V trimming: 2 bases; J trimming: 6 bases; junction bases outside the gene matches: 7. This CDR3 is CASSYRQGVSQPQHF. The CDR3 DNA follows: TGTGCCAGCAGTTACAGACAGGGAGTGTCTCAGCCCCAGCATTTT.

The DNA for the CDR3 is TGCGCCAGCAGCCCGGACAGGGGCCAGCCCCAGCATTTT. Translation: CASSPDRGQPQHF. The chain has TRBV5-1 and TRBJ1-5; TRBD1 matches 9 bases. This CDR3 is 13 amino acids long. CDR1 SGHRS and CDR2 YFSETQ come from the germline V gene. The ends lost 4 bases at V and 7 bases at J; junction bases unmatched: 3. Full variable domain (outside the CDR3, taken from reference TRBV5-1 and TRBJ1-5): KAGVTQTPRYLIKTRGQQVTLSCSPISGHRSVSWYQQTPGQGLQFLFEYFSETQRNKGNFPGRFSGRQFSNSRSEMNVSTLELGDSALYLCASSPDRGQPQHFGDGTRLSIL.

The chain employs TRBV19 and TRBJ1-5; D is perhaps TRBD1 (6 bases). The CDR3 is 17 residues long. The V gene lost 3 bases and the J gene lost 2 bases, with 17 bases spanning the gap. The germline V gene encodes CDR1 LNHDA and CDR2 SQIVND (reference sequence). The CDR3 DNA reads TGTGCCAGTAGTATTAACAGGGCCCTGATGGGCAATCAGCCCCAGCATTTT. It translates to CASSINRALMGNQPQHF. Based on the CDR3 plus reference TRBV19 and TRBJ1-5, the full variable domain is DGGITQSPKYLFRKEGQNVTLSCEQNLNHDAMYWYRQDPGQGLRLIYYSQIVNDFQKGDIAEGYSVSREKKESFPLTVTSAQKNPTAFYLCASSINRALMGNQPQHFGDGTRLSIL.

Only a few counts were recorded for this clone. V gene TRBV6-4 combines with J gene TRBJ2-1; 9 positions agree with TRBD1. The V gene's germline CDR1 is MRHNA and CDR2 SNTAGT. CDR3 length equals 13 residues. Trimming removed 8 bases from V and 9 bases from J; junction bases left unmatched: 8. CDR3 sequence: CASRRTGASEQFF. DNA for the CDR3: TGTGCCAGCCGAAGGACAGGGGCTAGTGAGCAGTTCTTC.

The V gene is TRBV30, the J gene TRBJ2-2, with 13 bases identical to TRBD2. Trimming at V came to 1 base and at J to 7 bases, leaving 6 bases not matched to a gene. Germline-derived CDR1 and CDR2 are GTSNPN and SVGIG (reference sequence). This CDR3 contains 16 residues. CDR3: CAWSGTSGGGIGELFF. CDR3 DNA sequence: TGTGCCTGGAGTGGGACTAGCGGGGGTGGGATCGGGGAGCTGTTTTTT.

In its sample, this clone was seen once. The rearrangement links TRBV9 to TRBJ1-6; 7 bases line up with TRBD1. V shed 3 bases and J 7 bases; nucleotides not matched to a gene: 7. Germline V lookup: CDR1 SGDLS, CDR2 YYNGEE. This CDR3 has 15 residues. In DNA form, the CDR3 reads TGTGCCAGCAGCGGACCGGGACAGTCAAATTCACCCCTCCACTTT. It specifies CASSGPGQSNSPLHF.

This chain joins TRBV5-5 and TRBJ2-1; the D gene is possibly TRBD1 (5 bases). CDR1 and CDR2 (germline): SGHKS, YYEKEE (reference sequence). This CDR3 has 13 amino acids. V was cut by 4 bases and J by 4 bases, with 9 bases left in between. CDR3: CASSMTAYNEQFF. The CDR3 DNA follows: TGTGCCAGCAGCATGACAGCTTACAATGAGCAGTTCTTC.

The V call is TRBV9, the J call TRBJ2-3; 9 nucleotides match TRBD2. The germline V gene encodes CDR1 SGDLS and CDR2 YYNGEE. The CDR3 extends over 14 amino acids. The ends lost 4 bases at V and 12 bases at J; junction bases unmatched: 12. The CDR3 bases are TGTGCCAGCAGCCCCAACGGCCGCGGGGGGGCACAGTATTTT. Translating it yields CASSPNGRGGAQYF.

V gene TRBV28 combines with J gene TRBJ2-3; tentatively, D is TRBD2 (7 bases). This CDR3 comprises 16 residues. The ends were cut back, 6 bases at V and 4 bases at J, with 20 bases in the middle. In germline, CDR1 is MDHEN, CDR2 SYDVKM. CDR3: CASSPRGGGRSDTQYF. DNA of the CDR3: TGTGCCAGCAGCCCTAGAGGGGGGGGCCGTTCAGATACGCAGTATTTT.

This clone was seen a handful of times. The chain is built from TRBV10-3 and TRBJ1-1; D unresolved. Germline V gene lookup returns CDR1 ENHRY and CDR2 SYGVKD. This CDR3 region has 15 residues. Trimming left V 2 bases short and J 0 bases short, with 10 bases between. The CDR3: CAISELEKLNTEAFF. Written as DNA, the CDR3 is TGTGCCATCAGTGAGCTCGAGAAGTTGAACACTGAAGCTTTCTTT.

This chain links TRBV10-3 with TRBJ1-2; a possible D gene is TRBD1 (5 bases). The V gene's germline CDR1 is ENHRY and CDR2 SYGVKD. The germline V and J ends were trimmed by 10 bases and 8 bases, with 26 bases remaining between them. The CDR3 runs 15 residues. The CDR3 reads CASWNVGTSHGGYTF. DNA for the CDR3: TGTGCCAGTTGGAATGTCGGGACTTCTCACGGCGGCTACACCTTC.

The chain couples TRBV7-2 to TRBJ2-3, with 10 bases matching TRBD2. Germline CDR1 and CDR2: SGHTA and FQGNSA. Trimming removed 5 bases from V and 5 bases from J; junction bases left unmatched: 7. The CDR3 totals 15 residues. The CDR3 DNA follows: TGTGCCAGCAGCCCTCGGACTAGCGGTGGAGATACGCAGTATTTT. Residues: CASSPRTSGGDTQYF.

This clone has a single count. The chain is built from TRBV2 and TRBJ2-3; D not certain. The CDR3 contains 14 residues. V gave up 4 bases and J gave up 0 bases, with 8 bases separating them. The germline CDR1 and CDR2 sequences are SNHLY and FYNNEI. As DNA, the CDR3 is TGTGCCAGCAGTGGTAAAGCTAGCACAGATACGCAGTATTTT. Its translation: CASSGKASTDTQYF.

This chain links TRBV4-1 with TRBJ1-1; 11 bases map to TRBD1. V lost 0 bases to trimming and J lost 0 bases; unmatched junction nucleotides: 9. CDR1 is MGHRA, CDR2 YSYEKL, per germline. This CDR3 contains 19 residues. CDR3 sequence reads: CASSQDREDRGRLNTEAFF. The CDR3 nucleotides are TGCGCCAGCAGCCAAGATCGTGAGGACAGGGGGCGGTTGAACACTGAAGCTTTCTTT.

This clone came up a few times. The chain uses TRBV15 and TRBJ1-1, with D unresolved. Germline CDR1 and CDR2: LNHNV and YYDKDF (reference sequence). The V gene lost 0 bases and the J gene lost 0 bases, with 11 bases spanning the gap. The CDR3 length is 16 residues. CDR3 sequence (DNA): TGTGCCACCAGCAGAGAGGGTCTGCGGATGAACACTGAAGCTTTCTTT. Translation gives CATSREGLRMNTEAFF.

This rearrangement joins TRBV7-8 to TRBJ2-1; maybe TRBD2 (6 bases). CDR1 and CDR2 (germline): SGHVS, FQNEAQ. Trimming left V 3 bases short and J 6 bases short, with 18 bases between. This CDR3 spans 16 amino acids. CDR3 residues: CASSFPRGGVSNEQFF. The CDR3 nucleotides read TGTGCCAGCAGCTTCCCCCGGGGCGGGGTTTCCAATGAGCAGTTCTTC.

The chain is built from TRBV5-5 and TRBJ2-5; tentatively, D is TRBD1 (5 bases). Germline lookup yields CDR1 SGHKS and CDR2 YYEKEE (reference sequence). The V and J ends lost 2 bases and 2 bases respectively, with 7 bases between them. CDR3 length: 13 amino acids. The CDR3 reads CASSLQVQETQYF. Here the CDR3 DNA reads TGTGCCAGCAGCTTACAGGTACAAGAGACCCAGTACTTC.

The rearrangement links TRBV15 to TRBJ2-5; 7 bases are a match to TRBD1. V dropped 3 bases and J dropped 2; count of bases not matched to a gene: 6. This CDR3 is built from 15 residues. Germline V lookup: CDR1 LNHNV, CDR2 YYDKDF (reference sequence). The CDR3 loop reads CATSSGTAGQETQYF. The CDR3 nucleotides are TGTGCCACCAGCAGTGGGACAGCCGGTCAAGAGACCCAGTACTTC. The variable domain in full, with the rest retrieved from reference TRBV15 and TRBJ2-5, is DAMVIQNPRYQVTQFGKPVTLSCSQTLNHNVMYWYQQKSSQAPKLLFHYYDKDFNNEADTPDNFQSRRPNTSFCFLDIRSPGLGDTAMYLCATSSGTAGQETQYFGPGTRLLVL.

The CDR3: CASSSLGQSYEQYF. The CDR3, as DNA: TGCGCCAGCAGCTCCCTGGGACAGTCCTACGAGCAGTACTTC. The V gene is TRBV5-1, the J gene TRBJ2-7; 7 bases line up with TRBD1. The germline CDR1 and CDR2 sequences are SGHRS and YFSETQ. CDR3 length: 14 amino acids. Germline trimming cut 3 bases from V and 1 base from J; bases unmatched to any gene: 4.

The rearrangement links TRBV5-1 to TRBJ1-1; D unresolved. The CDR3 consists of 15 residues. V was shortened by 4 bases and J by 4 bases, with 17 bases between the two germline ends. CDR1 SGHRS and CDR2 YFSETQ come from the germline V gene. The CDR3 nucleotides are TGCGCCAGCAGCCCCGCGGAACGGGGAACCACTGAAGCTTTCTTT. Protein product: CASSPAERGTTEAFF.

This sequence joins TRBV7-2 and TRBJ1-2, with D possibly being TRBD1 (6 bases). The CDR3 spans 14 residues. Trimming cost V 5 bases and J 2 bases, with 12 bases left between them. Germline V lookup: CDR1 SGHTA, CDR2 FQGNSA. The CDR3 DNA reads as TGTGCCAGCAGCATCATTACAGGGAACTATGGCTACACCTTC. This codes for CASSIITGNYGYTF.

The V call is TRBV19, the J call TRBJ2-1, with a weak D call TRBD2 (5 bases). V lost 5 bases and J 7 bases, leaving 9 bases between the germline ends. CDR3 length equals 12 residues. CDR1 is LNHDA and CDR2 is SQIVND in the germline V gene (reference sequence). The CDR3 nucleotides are TGTGCCAGTAGTCCCCGGAGGAATGAGCAGTTCTTC. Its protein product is CASSPRRNEQFF. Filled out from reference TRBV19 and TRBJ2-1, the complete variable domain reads DGGITQSPKYLFRKEGQNVTLSCEQNLNHDAMYWYRQDPGQGLRLIYYSQIVNDFQKGDIAEGYSVSREKKESFPLTVTSAQKNPTAFYLCASSPRRNEQFFGPGTRLTVL.

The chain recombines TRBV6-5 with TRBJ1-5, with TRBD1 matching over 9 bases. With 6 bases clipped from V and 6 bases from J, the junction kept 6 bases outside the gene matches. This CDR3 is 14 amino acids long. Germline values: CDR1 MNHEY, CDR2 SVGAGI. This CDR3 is CASRTGGAGQPQHF. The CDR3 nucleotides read TGTGCCAGCAGAACAGGGGGCGCGGGTCAGCCCCAGCATTTT.

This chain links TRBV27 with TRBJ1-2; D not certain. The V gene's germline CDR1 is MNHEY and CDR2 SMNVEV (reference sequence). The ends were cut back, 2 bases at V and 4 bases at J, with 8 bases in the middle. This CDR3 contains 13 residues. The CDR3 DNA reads TGTGCCAGCAGTTTACACGGGTCCTATGGCTACACCTTC. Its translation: CASSLHGSYGYTF.

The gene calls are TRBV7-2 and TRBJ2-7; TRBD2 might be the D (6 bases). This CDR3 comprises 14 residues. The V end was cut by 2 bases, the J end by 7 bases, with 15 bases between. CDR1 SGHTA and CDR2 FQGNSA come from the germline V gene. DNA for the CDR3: TGTGCCAGCAGCTTATGGGGCGGGGTTGGGGAGCAGTACTTC. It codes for CASSLWGGVGEQYF.

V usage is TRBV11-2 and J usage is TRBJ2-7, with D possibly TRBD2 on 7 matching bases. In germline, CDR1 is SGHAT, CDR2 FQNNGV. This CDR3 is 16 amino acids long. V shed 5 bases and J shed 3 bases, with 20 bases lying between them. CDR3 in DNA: TGTGCCAGCAGCCCCTACAGAGGGGGGGGAAACTACGAGCAGTACTTC. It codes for CASSPYRGGGNYEQYF.

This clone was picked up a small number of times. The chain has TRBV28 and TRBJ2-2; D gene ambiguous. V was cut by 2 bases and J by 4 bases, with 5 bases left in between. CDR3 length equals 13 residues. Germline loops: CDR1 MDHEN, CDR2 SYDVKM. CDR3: CASSLPVTGELFF. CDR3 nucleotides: TGTGCCAGCAGTTTACCAGTCACCGGGGAGCTGTTTTTT.

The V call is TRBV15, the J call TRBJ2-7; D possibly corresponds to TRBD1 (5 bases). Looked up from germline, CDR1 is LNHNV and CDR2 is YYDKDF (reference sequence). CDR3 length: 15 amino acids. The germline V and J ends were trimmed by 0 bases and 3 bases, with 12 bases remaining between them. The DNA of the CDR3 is TGTGCCACCAGCAGAGATCTTGCAGGGAACTACGAGCAGTACTTC. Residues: CATSRDLAGNYEQYF. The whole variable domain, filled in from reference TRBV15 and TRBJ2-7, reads DAMVIQNPRYQVTQFGKPVTLSCSQTLNHNVMYWYQQKSSQAPKLLFHYYDKDFNNEADTPDNFQSRRPNTSFCFLDIRSPGLGDTAMYLCATSRDLAGNYEQYFGPGTRLTVT.

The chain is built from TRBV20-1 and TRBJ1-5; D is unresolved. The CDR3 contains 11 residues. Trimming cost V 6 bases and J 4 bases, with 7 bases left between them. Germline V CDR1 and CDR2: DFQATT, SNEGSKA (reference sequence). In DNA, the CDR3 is TGCAGTGCCTCTCAGAATCAGCCCCAGCATTTT. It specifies CSASQNQPQHF.

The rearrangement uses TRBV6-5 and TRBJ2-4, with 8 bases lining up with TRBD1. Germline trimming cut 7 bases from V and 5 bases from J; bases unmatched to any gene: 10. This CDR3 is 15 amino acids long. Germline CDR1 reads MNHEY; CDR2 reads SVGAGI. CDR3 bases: TGTGCCAGCACCCCACGGACAGGGAACCAAAACATTCAGTACTTC. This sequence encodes CASTPRTGNQNIQYF.

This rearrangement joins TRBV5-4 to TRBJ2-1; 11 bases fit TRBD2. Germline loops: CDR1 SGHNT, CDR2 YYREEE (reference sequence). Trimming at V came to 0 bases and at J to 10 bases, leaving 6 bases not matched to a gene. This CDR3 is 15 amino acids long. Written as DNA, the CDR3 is TGTGCCAGCAGCTTGGCACTAGCGGGGGTTGAGGAGCAGTTCTTC. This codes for CASSLALAGVEEQFF.